The rows below give T cell receptor beta chains drawn from one sample of a study of blood T cells in healthy people across ages. TCRdb reprocessed the 5' RACE reads with MiXCR, giving one entry per CDR3 protein. The sample holds 600,000 to 850,000 distinct CDR3 sequences, about 42% seen once. Sample: blood. These receptors were taken from a woman aged 60-75 years in good health. CDR3s include the opening cysteine and the closing phenylalanine or tryptophan. The D gene is left open where the match is weak. Clone size appears in some rows only: once, few, many, or a class for an expanded clone.

>few|NA|TRBJ1-1|TRBV29-1
TGCAGCGTTGACACGGGCCGAAGCACTGAAGCTTTCTTT
CSVDTGRSTEAFF
>NA|TRBD1|TRBJ1-5|TRBV20-1
TGCAGTGCTAGTGTGGGACAGGGCCAGCCCCGGCATTTT
CSASVGQGQPRHF
>NA|TRBD1|TRBJ1-6|TRBV6-1
TGTGCCAGCAGTCGTCGGACAGGACTCAGCTCCTATAATTCACCCCTCCACTTT
CASSRRTGLSSYNSPLHF
>NA|TRBD2|TRBJ2-4|TRBV5-1
TGCGCCAGCAGCCCGGGACTAGCGGGAACCAAAAACATTCAGTACTTC
CASSPGLAGTKNIQYF
>NA|NA|TRBJ2-5|TRBV6-5
TGTGCCAGTAGTTATGCGGGGTGGGAGACCCAGTACTTC
CASSYAGWETQYF
>NA|NA|TRBJ2-7|TRBV12-3/TRBV12-4
TGTGCCAGCAGTTTATTGGCGGCTAGTAAGTACTTC
CASSLLAASKYF
>NA|NA|TRBJ2-2|TRBV5-1
TGCGCCAGCAGCTTGGAGTTCAGCCCCGGGGGCACCGGGGAGCTGTTTTTT
CASSLEFSPGGTGELFF
>NA|NA|TRBJ2-7|TRBV15
TGTGCCACCAGCGACCGCCGCCCTTCCGAGCAGTACTTC
CATSDRRPSEQYF
>NA|NA|TRBJ2-3|TRBV4-1
TGCGCCAGCAGCCAAGATCGGACGGTTCCTAGCGCAGATACGCAGTATTTT
CASSQDRTVPSADTQYF
>few|NA|TRBJ2-7|TRBV20-1
TGCAGTGCTAGAGATTGGCCGGGACCGAGGAGTAGGGTCTACGAGCAGTACTTC
CSARDWPGPRSRVYEQYF
>few|NA|TRBJ2-7|TRBV5-1
TGCGCCAGCGGAGGGGGAACTTACGAGCAGTACTTC
CASGGGTYEQYF
>NA|NA|TRBJ2-3|TRBV9
TGTGCCAGCAGCGGGGGAGGCGGGGCCACAGATACGCAGTATTTT
CASSGGGGATDTQYF
>few|NA|TRBJ2-7|TRBV7-2
TGTGCCAGCAGCTTAAGCAGGAATAGGGTCGAGCAGTACTTC
CASSLSRNRVEQYF
>few|NA|TRBJ2-5|TRBV9
TGTGCCAGCAGCGTTGGCGAGGAGACCCAGTACTTC
CASSVGEETQYF
>many|TRBD1|TRBJ2-3|TRBV7-3
TGTGCCAGCGGCACAGGGGCCAGCACAGATACGCAGTATTTT
CASGTGASTDTQYF
>NA|TRBD2|TRBJ2-5|TRBV7-3
TGTGCCAGCAGCGGCGGGAGTTCGGAGACCAAGTACTTC
CASSGGSSETKYF
>few|TRBD2|TRBJ2-7|TRBV20-1
TGCAGTGCTAGAGACCCTAGCGGGAGTGGAGACGAGCAGTACTTC
CSARDPSGSGDEQYF
>many|TRBD1|TRBJ1-2|TRBV29-1
TGCAGCGTTGATGGGGGGACAGGGGACCTCTATGGCTACACCTTC
CSVDGGTGDLYGYTF
>few|NA|TRBJ1-5|TRBV7-2
TGTGCCAGCAGCTTGTTCCAGGCAGTCAATCAGCCCCAGCATTTT
CASSLFQAVNQPQHF
>NA|NA|TRBJ2-7|TRBV18
TGTGCCAGCTCACCTGGACACTGCTACGAGCAGTACTTC
CASSPGHCYEQYF
>few|TRBD1|TRBJ2-3|TRBV6-5
TGTGCCACCATGACAGGGGGAACAGATACGCAGTATTTT
CATMTGGTDTQYF
>NA|NA|TRBJ1-1|TRBV13
TGTGCCAGCAGCTTAGTGTCGGAGAACACTGAAGCTTTCTTT
CASSLVSENTEAFF
>NA|NA|TRBJ2-7|TRBV6-2/TRBV6-3
TGTGCCAGCAGTTACTCGAAGGCTGTAGGAGACAGGGGGCTTCTAGCGGGAGCGTACGAGCAGTACTTC
CASSYSKAVGDRGLLAGAYEQYF
>few|NA|TRBJ2-7|TRBV9
TGTGCCAGCAGCGGGCAGCACTTACAGGGTTTTCCTTCCTACGAGCAGTACTTC
CASSGQHLQGFPSYEQYF
>few|TRBD1|TRBJ2-7|TRBV27
TGTGCCAGCAGTTTACTCCGGGACAGGGACGAGCAGTACTTC
CASSLLRDRDEQYF
>NA|NA|TRBJ2-1|TRBV5-1
TGCGCCAGCAGTCCCGAGCCAGGTCGGAATGAGCAGTTCTTC
CASSPEPGRNEQFF
>few|NA|TRBJ2-5|TRBV2
TGTGCCAGCAGTGAGGGCGTAGAGACCCAGTACTTC
CASSEGVETQYF
>many|NA|TRBJ2-3|TRBV5-1
TGCGCCAGCAGCTCCCAACCCGCTGCTGGTGTGAGCACAGATACGCAGTATTTT
CASSSQPAAGVSTDTQYF
>NA|NA|TRBJ2-4|TRBV13
TGTGCCAGCAGCTCAAGCCAAAACATTCAGTACTTC
CASSSSQNIQYF
>NA|NA|TRBJ2-1|TRBV10-1
TGCGCCAGCAGTGAGGGGCTAAACTCCTACAATGAGCAGTTCTTC
CASSEGLNSYNEQFF
>many|TRBD1|TRBJ2-3|TRBV24-1
TGTGCCACCAGTGATATCCGGGACAGGGAACTAGATACGCAGTATTTT
CATSDIRDRELDTQYF
>NA|NA|TRBJ1-1|TRBV7-9
TGTGCCAGCAGCTTAGAGACAGCCACTGAAGCTTTCTTT
CASSLETATEAFF
>few|NA|TRBJ2-3|TRBV6-2/TRBV6-3
TGTGCCAGCAGTTACGGGCTGGGTCGGACAGATACGCAGTATTTT
CASSYGLGRTDTQYF
>few|NA|TRBJ2-3|TRBV7-3
TGTGCCAGCAGCTTAAACGTGGCAGATACGCAGTATTTT
CASSLNVADTQYF
>many|TRBD2|TRBJ2-7|TRBV20-1
TGCAGTGCTCCCACCGCTAGCGGGGGAAAACACGAGCAGTACTTC
CSAPTASGGKHEQYF
>NA|NA|TRBJ2-4|TRBV20-1
TGCAGTGCTAGACCCGGACAGCTAGCCAAAAACATTCGGTACTTC
CSARPGQLAKNIRYF
>NA|TRBD1|TRBJ2-5|TRBV15
TGTGCCACCAGCAGATCCACAGGGGGCCAGTACTTC
CATSRSTGGQYF
>NA|NA|TRBJ2-1|TRBV28
TGTGCCAGCAGTTTCTTAACGGCGGACGACAGTGGGGAGGACGATGAGCAGTTCTTC
CASSFLTADDSGEDDEQFF
>few|NA|TRBJ2-3|TRBV7-9
TGTGCCAGCAGCTTAACGGGGGCTAGCACAGATACGCAGTATTTT
CASSLTGASTDTQYF
>NA|NA|TRBJ1-2|TRBV2
TGTGCCAGCAGTGAAGGGTTTCAGGGGTTTAACTATGGCTACACCTTC
CASSEGFQGFNYGYTF
>NA|TRBD2|TRBJ2-3|TRBV7-2
TGTGCCAGCAGCTCGTATACTAGCGGGAGCGAAACGCAGTATTTT
CASSSYTSGSETQYF
>NA|TRBD1|TRBJ2-1|TRBV6-1
TGTGCCAGCAGTGACATCAGGGGGCTTAGGTTAGAGACCCAGTTCTTC
CASSDIRGLRLETQFF
>few|NA|TRBJ2-3|TRBV7-2
TGTGCCAGCAGCTTTCATACAGATACGCAGTATTTT
CASSFHTDTQYF
>many|NA|TRBJ2-7|TRBV4-2
TGTGCCAGCAGCCAAGAAGGGCGGAGGGGCCACGAGCAGTACTTC
CASSQEGRRGHEQYF
>many|TRBD1|TRBJ2-7|TRBV7-3
TGTGCCAGCAGCCTCAATCCGGGACAGGGATACGAGCAGTACTTC
CASSLNPGQGYEQYF
>few|NA|TRBJ2-1|TRBV7-8
TGTGCCAGTCACCGGGAGTCCTACAATGAGCAGTTCTTC
CASHRESYNEQFF
>NA|TRBD2|TRBJ2-1|TRBV28
TGTGCCAGCAGTCCCGGGACTAGCGGCACCTCCTACGAGCAGTTCTTC
CASSPGTSGTSYEQFF
>few|NA|TRBJ1-6|TRBV3-1
TGTGCCAGCAGCCGGGGGGACTCCTATAATTCACCCCTCCACTTT
CASSRGDSYNSPLHF